The sample holds many counts of the clone carrying this T cell receptor (beta chain). Its antigen is currently unknown. For Graves' hyperthyroidism to be stable, ophthalmopathy could not progress within 18 months. Hyperthyroidism was newly diagnosed in patients aged 18 to 65 (duration under 2 months). The PBMCs studied were ones that came from roughly 11 ml fresh peripheral blood. This sample is part of a study of T cells in Graves' hyperthyroidism and ophthalmopathy. Study findings and constraints: In the blood, most expanded thyroid clonotypes above 0.001 appeared as well.

Researchers took RNA transcripts and amplified the TCR beta CDR3 regions from them. TCR CDR3 underwent first-round RT-PCR with the HTBI primer set. TCRdb reanalysed the multiplex PCR reads using MiXCR and keeps one entry per CDR3 protein. This repertoire shows 600,000 to 800,000 distinct CDR3 sequences, 35% found once; its top ten account for 30% to 40%. Germline V CDR1 and CDR2: KGHDR, SFDVKD. V gave up 9 bases and J gave up 0 bases, with 10 bases separating them. This CDR3 is 14 amino acids long. The rearrangement uses TRBV24-1 and TRBJ2-2; D is undetermined. The source of this sequence is a woman aged 40 to 49 with Graves' hyperthyroidism. Sequenced sample: blood. CDR3 in amino acids: CATGSPSNTGELFF. As DNA, the CDR3 is TGTGCCACCGGGTCTCCCTCGAACACCGGGGAGCTGTTTTTT.